This T cell receptor (beta chain) came from a study of cytotoxic CD8 clonotypes in ibrutinib-treated CLL. Profiling relied on immunoSEQ multiplex PCR, and the TCRdb table lists in-frame clones only, not all of them. This sample has 30,000 or so clones, with about 62% found just once. On this clone itself: Its antigen is undetermined.

Study-level points and caveats: Baseline clonality, above age-matched healthy donor levels, tracked circulating CD8+ T-cell counts.

The CDR3 runs to 14 residues. Germline loops: CDR1 SGHRS, CDR2 YFSETQ. V lost 0 bases and J 6 bases, leaving 11 bases between the germline ends. The clonotype comes from a human donor with chronic lymphocytic leukemia. Specimen: PBMCs, collected before ibrutinib treatment. V usage is TRBV5-1 and J usage is TRBJ2-3; possibly TRBD1 or TRBD2 for D (5 bases each). The CDR3 sequence: CASSLEVGTDTQYF. The CDR3 nucleotides read TGCGCCAGCAGCTTGGAGGTAGGGACGGATACGCAGTATTTT.